This TCR beta chain was captured by sequencing in a study of blood T cell repertoires in COVID-19. Study information: COVID-19 samples, acute and convalescent, were from the United States, Italy and Spain. Sources were T cells, B-cell-depleted T cells, or PBMCs; the material itself was cDNA or gDNA.

Authors' processing steps: Amplifying reference gene primers gave estimates of nucleated cell counts. Sequenced by immunoSEQ multiplex PCR; TCRdb stores in-frame clones only, minus some. V and J calls and clone size are given by that table; D and trimming were obtained from the DNA. The sample lists about 280,000 clones; about 90% were seen once. The CDR3 covers 17 residues. The germline V and J ends were trimmed by 1 base and 3 bases, with 18 bases remaining between them. The V gene's germline CDR1 is LGHNA and CDR2 YSLEER. This chain uses TRBV4-3 with TRBJ2-5; weak D call: TRBD2 (5 bases). What was sequenced was peripheral blood. This clonotype was sampled from a woman between 50 and 59 years old who had recovered from COVID-19. For the CDR3, the DNA is TGCGCCAGCAGCCAAGGCGGGTTCGGGCTACTGGAAGAGACCCAGTACTTC. It is translated as CASSQGGFGLLEETQYF.